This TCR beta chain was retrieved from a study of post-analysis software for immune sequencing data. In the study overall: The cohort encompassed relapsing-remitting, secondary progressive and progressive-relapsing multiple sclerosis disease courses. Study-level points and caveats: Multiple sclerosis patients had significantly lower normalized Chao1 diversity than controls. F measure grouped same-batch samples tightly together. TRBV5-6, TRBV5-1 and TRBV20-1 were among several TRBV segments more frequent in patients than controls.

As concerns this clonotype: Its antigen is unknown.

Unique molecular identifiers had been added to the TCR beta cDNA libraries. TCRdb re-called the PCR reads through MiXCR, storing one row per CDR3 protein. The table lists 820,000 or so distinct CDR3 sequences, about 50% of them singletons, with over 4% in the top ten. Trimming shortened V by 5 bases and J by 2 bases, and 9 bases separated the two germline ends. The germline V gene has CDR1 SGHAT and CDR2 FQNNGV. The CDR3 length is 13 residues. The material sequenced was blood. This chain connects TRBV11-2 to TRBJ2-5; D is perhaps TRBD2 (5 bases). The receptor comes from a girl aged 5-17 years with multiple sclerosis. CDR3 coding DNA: TGTGCCAGCAGCACGGACTGGCAAGAGACCCAGTACTTC. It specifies CASSTDWQETQYF.